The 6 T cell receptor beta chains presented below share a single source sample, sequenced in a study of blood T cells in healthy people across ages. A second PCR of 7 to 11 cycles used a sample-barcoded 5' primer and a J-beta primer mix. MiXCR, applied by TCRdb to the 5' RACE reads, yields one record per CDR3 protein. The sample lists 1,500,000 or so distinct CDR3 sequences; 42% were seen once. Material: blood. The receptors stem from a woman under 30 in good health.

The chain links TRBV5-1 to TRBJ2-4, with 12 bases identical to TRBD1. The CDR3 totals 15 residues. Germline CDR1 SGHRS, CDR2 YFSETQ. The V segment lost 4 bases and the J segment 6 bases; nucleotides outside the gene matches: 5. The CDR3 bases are TGCGCCAGCAGCCTTGGGACAGGGGGCCTAAACATTCAGTACTTC. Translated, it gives CASSLGTGGLNIQYF.

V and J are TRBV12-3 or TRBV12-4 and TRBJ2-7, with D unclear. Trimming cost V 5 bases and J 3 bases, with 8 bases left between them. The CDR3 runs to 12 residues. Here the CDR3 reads CASSPYNYEQYF. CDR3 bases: TGTGCCAGCAGTCCCTACAACTACGAGCAGTACTTC.

CDR3 nucleotide sequence: TGCAGTGCGAACGGGGGGCGCGACACAGATACGCAGTATTTT. This gives the protein CSANGGRDTDTQYF. The J gene is TRBJ2-3, the V gene TRBV20-1; possibly TRBD2 for D (7 bases). This CDR3 has 14 residues. V lost 6 bases and J 2 bases, leaving 15 bases between the germline ends. Germline V gene lookup returns CDR1 DFQATT and CDR2 SNEGSKA (reference sequence).

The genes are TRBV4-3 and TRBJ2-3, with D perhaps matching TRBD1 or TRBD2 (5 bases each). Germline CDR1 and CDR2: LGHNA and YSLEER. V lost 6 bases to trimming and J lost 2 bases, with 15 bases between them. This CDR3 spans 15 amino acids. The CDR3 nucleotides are TGCGCCAGCAGTCATGGGACGGGAATCACAGATACGCAGTATTTT. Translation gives CASSHGTGITDTQYF.

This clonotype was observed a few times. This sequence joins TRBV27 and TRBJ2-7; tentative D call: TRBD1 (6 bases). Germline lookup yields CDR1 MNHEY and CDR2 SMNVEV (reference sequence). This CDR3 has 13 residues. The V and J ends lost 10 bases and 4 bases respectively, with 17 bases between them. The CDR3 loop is CATSVRGNYEQYF. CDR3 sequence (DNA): TGTGCCACCTCAGTCAGGGGTAATTACGAGCAGTACTTC.

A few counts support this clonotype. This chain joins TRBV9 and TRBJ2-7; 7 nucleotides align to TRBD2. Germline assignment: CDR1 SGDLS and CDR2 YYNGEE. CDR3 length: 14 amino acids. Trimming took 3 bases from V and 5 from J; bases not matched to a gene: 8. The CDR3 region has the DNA TGTGCCAGCAGCGCACGCGGGAGTTTTGACGAGCAGTACTTC. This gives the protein CASSARGSFDEQYF.